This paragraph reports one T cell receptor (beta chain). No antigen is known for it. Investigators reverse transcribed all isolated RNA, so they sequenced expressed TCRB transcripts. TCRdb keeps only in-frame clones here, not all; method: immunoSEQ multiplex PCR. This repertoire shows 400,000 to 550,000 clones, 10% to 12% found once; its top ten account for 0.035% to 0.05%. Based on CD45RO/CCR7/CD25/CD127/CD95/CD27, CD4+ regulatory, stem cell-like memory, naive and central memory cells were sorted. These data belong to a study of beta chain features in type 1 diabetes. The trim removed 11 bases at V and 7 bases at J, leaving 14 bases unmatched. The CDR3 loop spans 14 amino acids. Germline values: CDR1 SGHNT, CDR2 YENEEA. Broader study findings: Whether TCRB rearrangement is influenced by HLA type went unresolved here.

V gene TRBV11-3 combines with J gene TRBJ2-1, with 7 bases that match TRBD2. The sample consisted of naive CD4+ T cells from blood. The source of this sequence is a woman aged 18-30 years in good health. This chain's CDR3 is CAWSRGSFGNEQFF. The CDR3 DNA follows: TGTGCCTGGTCACGCGGGAGTTTTGGAAATGAGCAGTTCTTC.